This T cell receptor beta chain comes out of a study of PD-1 blockade in classical Hodgkin lymphoma. Study-level results: Undefined causes, possibly disease activity or prior therapy, underlie the repertoire differences. The study found that TCR diversity rose significantly by C4D1 in CD4+ but not CD8+ cells.

The germline gives CDR1 MDHEN, CDR2 SYDVKM. With V trimmed by 3 bases and J by 13 bases, 12 bases remained unmatched. There are 13 residues in the CDR3. Profiling relied on immunoSEQ multiplex PCR, and the TCRdb table lists in-frame clones only, not all of them. Of more than 6,000 clones listed, around 75% are singletons. Comments on this clone: Its antigen is still unknown.

This sample's time point: cycle 4 day 1 (C4D1), after six to seven weeks of nivolumab. Every patient experienced relapse after autologous stem cell transplantation, and brentuximab vedotin exposure varied. Best responses were complete response, partial response or progressive disease. The chain carries TRBV28 and TRBJ2-7; 7 bases line up with TRBD1. Sequences were derived from peripheral blood mononuclear cells (PBMCs), sampled before the fourth cycle of nivolumab. The receptor comes from a human donor with classical Hodgkin lymphoma. CDR3 region: CASSFGRQGPFYF. CDR3 DNA: TGTGCCAGCAGTTTTGGGCGACAGGGCCCCTTTTACTTC.